The TCR beta chain described here comes from a study of CD8+ T cells in alopecia areata. The sequencing template was cDNA reverse transcribed from extracted RNA. Produced via immunoSEQ multiplex PCR; TCRdb's table is partial and in-frame only. The profile shows approximately 100,000 clones, under 45% of them singletons. This clone was seen only a few times. The material sequenced was CD4+ T cells sorted from blood. The clonotype was recovered from a human donor with alopecia areata.

In DNA form, the CDR3 reads TGCGCCAGCAGCCTAAACTCCGGGGCCACAGTTGAGCAGTTCTTC. It yields the protein CASSLNSGATVEQFF. The chain has TRBV4-1 and TRBJ2-1; perhaps D is TRBD1 or TRBD2 (5 bases each). The CDR3 totals 15 residues. The V end lost 4 bases, the J end lost 9 bases, and 19 bases lay between the germline ends. Germline lookup yields CDR1 MGHRA and CDR2 YSYEKL.